The 9 T cell receptor beta chains given below trace back to one sample, sequenced in a study of identical twins. Each CDR3 protein is one row after TCRdb ran MiXCR on the 5' RACE reads. This sample has nearly 900,000 distinct CDR3 sequences, with approximately 13% found just once. The sample was also reused in another study, on yellow fever vaccine responses in identical twins.

The source material was PBMCs. The origin of the receptors is a woman between 18 and 29 years old in good health.

The gene calls are TRBV20-1 and TRBJ2-6, with 12 bases matching TRBD2. Looked up from germline, CDR1 is DFQATT and CDR2 is SNEGSKA (reference sequence). The V and J ends lost 0 bases and 8 bases, in that order; junction bases with no gene match: 17. The CDR3 runs to 20 residues. CDR3 nucleotide sequence: TGCAGTGCTAGAGAGGTAGGACTAGCGGGGACTAGGCTCTTGACCAACGTCCTGACTTTC. Its protein product is CSAREVGLAGTRLLTNVLTF.

This clonotype was detected ten times or more. The rearrangement links TRBV5-1 to TRBJ2-1; 10 nucleotides agree with TRBD2. The trim removed 5 bases at V and 7 bases at J, leaving 9 bases unmatched. Germline values: CDR1 SGHRS, CDR2 YFSETQ. This CDR3 spans 15 amino acids. Written as DNA, the CDR3 is TGCGCCAGCAGTAATTTCCTAGCGGGAGAGAATGAGCAGTTCTTC. Its translation: CASSNFLAGENEQFF.

In DNA, the CDR3 is TGTGCCAGCAGTTTGGGACTAGCGGGAGGGCGAGACGAGCAGTACTTC. Its protein product is CASSLGLAGGRDEQYF. The chain couples TRBV28 to TRBJ2-7, with 16 bases identical to TRBD2. Germline CDR1 reads MDHEN; CDR2 reads SYDVKM. The junction had 4 bases not matched to a gene; V was cut back by 3 bases and J by 5 bases. CDR3 size: 16 residues.

This clonotype showed up many times. The rearrangement links TRBV15 to TRBJ2-5, with 7 bases matching TRBD2. Germline V gene sequence: CDR1 LNHNV, CDR2 YYDKDF (reference sequence). This CDR3 contains 14 residues. Trimming at V came to 6 bases and at J to 7 bases, leaving 11 bases not matched to a gene. The CDR3 nucleotides read TGTGCCACCAGTAATGGGGGGACTATCGGGACCCAGTACTTC. This translates into CATSNGGTIGTQYF.

The rearrangement uses TRBV12-3 or TRBV12-4 and TRBJ1-3; no reliable D call. This CDR3 contains 14 residues. The ends were cut back, 3 bases at V and 4 bases at J, with 10 bases in the middle. DNA for the CDR3: TGTGCCAGCAGTTTCAGGAGGCTGGGAAACACCATATATTTT. It encodes CASSFRRLGNTIYF.

This clonotype was seen repeatedly, ten times or more. The CDR3 is CSARVLEKLFF. In nucleotides, the CDR3 is TGCAGTGCTAGGGTACTGGAAAAACTGTTTTTT. The chain has TRBV20-1 and TRBJ1-4; no firm D call. Germline-derived CDR1 and CDR2 are DFQATT and SNEGSKA (reference sequence). The CDR3 length is 11 residues. Deletions cut 3 bases from V and 8 bases from J, with 7 bases between.

This clonotype was counted only a few times. This sequence joins TRBV7-2 and TRBJ2-2; 7 positions agree with TRBD1. CDR3 size: 14 residues. Germline V gene data show CDR1 as SGHTA and CDR2 as FQGNSA. After removal of 5 bases from V and 5 bases from J, the junction contained 5 bases not matched to a gene. The CDR3 loop reads CASSRGTVTGELFF. CDR3 sequence (DNA): TGTGCCAGCAGCCGTGGGACAGTTACCGGGGAGCTGTTTTTT.

At least ten counts were recorded for this clonotype. This chain joins TRBV27 and TRBJ1-2; no reliable D call. Trimming removed 6 bases from V and 7 bases from J, with 12 bases in between. Germline CDR1 reads MNHEY; CDR2 reads SMNVEV (reference sequence). The CDR3 loop spans 12 amino acids. DNA of the CDR3: TGTGCCAGCAGCTCCTTCTCCTCTGGCTACACCTTC. Its translation: CASSSFSSGYTF.

The genes are TRBV6-5 and TRBJ2-7, with D perhaps TRBD1 or TRBD2 (5 bases each). V lost 0 bases to trimming and J lost 4 bases, with 13 bases between them. Germline V gene sequence: CDR1 MNHEY, CDR2 SVGAGI. CDR3 length: 15 amino acids. The CDR3 is CASSYSRDLGYEQYF. Here the CDR3 DNA reads TGTGCCAGCAGTTACTCGAGGGACCTCGGATACGAGCAGTACTTC.